This T cell receptor beta chain was profiled in a study of a mutant IDH1 vaccine in newly diagnosed glioma (dated by TCRdb to the early 2020s). About the investigation overall: Patients were given eight vaccinations, in weeks 1, 3, 5, 7, 11, 15, 19 and 23, which matched visits V03 through V10. Of the roughly 32 treated patients, approximately 62% were male and roughly 38% were female, and a mean age of 40.4 years was recorded. Vaccination started 4-6 weeks after radiotherapy alone, or was given together with temozolomide cycles in the groups whose treatment included chemotherapy. Prior to enrollment, patients had been given standard therapy consisting of radiotherapy alone, temozolomide alone, or radiochemotherapy with temozolomide, with the combination given to most patients. For exploratory analyses, 25 to 30 treated patients had longitudinal TCRB deep sequencing done wherever samples were available. Peripheral blood was drawn at six visits: V03 (baseline), V05, V07, V10, V12 and V13. Broader findings and caveats from the paper: The authors stated that sample limitations prevented analyses of patient blood samples from being reproduced. PBMC samples for TCRB deep sequencing were selected based on availability. Pseudoprogression seemed to be unrelated to changes in the top peripheral T cell clonotypes found by TCRB sequencing. Across multiple MHC alleles, vaccine-induced immune responses were seen in 90% to 95% of patients.

At the junction V is shortened by 6 bases and J by 3 bases, with 11 bases in between. CDR1 and CDR2 are read off the germline V gene as MRHNA and SNTAGT. CDR3 length: 13 amino acids, cysteine to phenylalanine. Just the 39-base CDR3 DNA is kept, in frame starting at base 1. What this sample's time point label stands for: week 23, last vaccination. Each vaccine dose was 300 ug of a 20-mer mutant IDH1 peptide in Montanide, given subcutaneously with topical imiquimod. The donors had newly diagnosed IDH1-mutant astrocytomas of WHO grade 3 or 4 that showed loss of nuclear ATRX. The samples were drawn from NOA16, a multicentre, single-arm, open-label phase I trial in Germany that tested a mutant IDH1 peptide vaccine in humans for the first time. Genomic DNA for TCRB sequencing was isolated from EDTA blood with the DNeasy Blood and Tissue Kit. About this clone: Its antigen is unknown. No per-base quality is available; no much larger clone lies one base away.

Library preparation was by the immunoSEQ multiplex PCR assay. The hsTCRB Kit was used according to the manufacturer's protocol to amplify rearranged TCR beta chain sequences. Sequencing of TCRB libraries was carried out on an Illumina MiSeq. In the authors' own workflow: The kit vendor's proprietary platform handled demultiplexing, trimming and gene mapping. Sourced from immuneACCESS, this table was stored by TCRdb with only in-frame sequences that have V and J called. A share of the clones is absent; for the studies checked, an unresolved V gene accounts for under half, and the remainder has no known explanation. That table supplies the V and J calls and clone size; D and trimming were determined from the DNA. A total of tens of thousands of clones appear in this sample, roughly 80% of them only once. 5% to 7.5% of the sample is in the top ten clones.

This sequence originates from a man aged 40-49 years with glioma. The chain links TRBV6-4 with TRBJ1-1; possibly the D gene is TRBD1, per 5 matching bases. The source was PBMCs, collected from a glioma patient whose treatment included an IDH1 peptide vaccine. The sequenced DNA: TGTGCCAGCAGCTGGGGGGGGGACACTGAAGCTTTCTTT. Translated, this gives CASSWGGDTEAFF.